This is a list of T cell receptor beta chains from one sample in a study of blood T cell repertoires in COVID-19. The table came from immunoSEQ multiplex PCR; TCRdb's copy has only in-frame clones and leaves some out. The sample has some 300,000 clones, 70% to 90% seen once. Specimen: peripheral blood. These receptors came from a man in his 70s with acute or convalescent COVID-19. The CDR3 runs from the conserved cysteine through the conserved F or W. The order of the fields is D gene, J gene, V gene, CDR3 DNA, CDR3 protein. D genes are given only for firm matches.

TRBD2 TRBJ2-2 TRBV28 TGTGCCAGCAGTTTCGAGGCGGGGGGGCCGCCGGGCGGGGAGCTGTTTTTT CASSFEAGGPPGGELFF
NA TRBJ2-7 TRBV19 TGTGCCAGTAGTATAGGGGCTATGGACGAGCAGTACTTC CASSIGAMDEQYF
TRBD1 TRBJ2-2 TRBV19 TGTGCCAGTATGGACAGGTCGAACACCGGGGAGCTGTTTTTT CASMDRSNTGELFF
TRBD2 TRBJ2-5 TRBV20-1 TGCAGTGCTAGTAGGCGGGGGGGCCGCGAGACCCAGTACTTC CSASRRGGRETQYF
TRBD1 TRBJ1-4 TRBV3-1/TRBV3-2 TGTGCCAGCAGCCAATGGGACAGAGAGAATGAAAAACTGTTTTTT CASSQWDRENEKLFF
NA TRBJ2-2 TRBV5-5 TGTGCCAGCAGCTTGTTTCAAGGGACTCCCGGGGAGCTGTTTTTT CASSLFQGTPGELFF
TRBD2 TRBJ2-3 TRBV5-6 TGTGCCAGCAGCAACAGCGGGGGGGCAATAGATACGCAGTATTTT CASSNSGGAIDTQYF
NA TRBJ1-3 TRBV3-1/TRBV3-2 TGTGCCAGCAGCCCCAGCTCTGGAAACACCATATATTTT CASSPSSGNTIYF
TRBD1 TRBJ2-7 TRBV19 TGTGCCAGTAGTATGACAGGGGAGTCCTACGAGCAGTACTTC CASSMTGESYEQYF
TRBD1 TRBJ1-5 TRBV6-2/TRBV6-3 TGTGCCAGCAGTCCCCGACAGGGCCGGCAAAGTATGATAAATCAGCCCCAGCATTTT CASSPRQGRQSMINQPQHF
NA TRBJ2-5 TRBV18 TGTGCCAGCTCGCTCAACGGGGGCCAAGAGACCCAGTACTTC CASSLNGGQETQYF
NA TRBJ2-3 TRBV7-9 TGTGCCAGCCGCCCCTTCGGGACTGCTAGCACAGATACGCAGTATTTT CASRPFGTASTDTQYF
TRBD1 TRBJ1-5 TRBV9 TGTGCCAGCAGCGTCGAGTCCGAAAGCCGGGACAGAAAAGCTAGCAATCAGCCCCAGCATTTT CASSVESESRDRKASNQPQHF
NA TRBJ2-7 TRBV21-1 TGTGCCAGCAGCACCGGGACTTCCATCGCTTACGAGCAGTACTTC CASSTGTSIAYEQYF
TRBD1 TRBJ1-5 TRBV2 TGTGCCACAATGGGACAGGGGGAGCAGCCCCAGCATTTT CATMGQGEQPQHF
TRBD1 TRBJ2-7 TRBV2 TGTGCCAGCAGGGACAGGGTATTAAGGTACGAGCAGTACTTC CASRDRVLRYEQYF
TRBD1 TRBJ2-4 TRBV12-3/TRBV12-4 TGTGCCAGCAGGTCGACAGGGTCCATTCAGTACTTC CASRSTGSIQYF
NA TRBJ1-1 TRBV9 TGTGCCAGCAGCAAAGAACAGAGCCGCACTGAAGCTTTCTTT CASSKEQSRTEAFF
TRBD1 TRBJ2-1 TRBV19 TGTGCCAGTTTACGGACAGGGGGCTCCTACAATGAGCAGTTCTTC CASLRTGGSYNEQFF
NA TRBJ1-3 TRBV19 TGTGCCAGTAGTATAGATGAGAGGAACACCATATATTTT CASSIDERNTIYF
TRBD1 TRBJ2-1 TRBV5-4 TGTGCCAGCAGCAGGGACAGGGCTTTCAATGAGCAGTTCTTC CASSRDRAFNEQFF
NA TRBJ2-1 TRBV5-6 TGTGCCAGCAGCTTGTGGGGCTCTTACAATGAGCAGTTCTTC CASSLWGSYNEQFF
NA TRBJ1-4 TRBV28 TGTGCCAGCAGTTCTCAAGGCAGGGATCATGAAAAACTGTTTTTT CASSSQGRDHEKLFF
NA TRBJ2-3 TRBV28 TGTGCCAGCAGTTTGGGACTTTACAGCACAGATACGCAGTATTTT CASSLGLYSTDTQYF